These T cell receptor beta chains were read from a single sample in a study of vaccination effects on CD4 cells after COVID-19. Here immunoSEQ multiplex PCR was the method, and the copy in TCRdb shows in-frame clones only, minus some. This table holds roughly 67,000 clones, around 79% found once. No cognate antigen is known for these TCRs. The sequencing used CD4+ T cells from PBMCs cultured with SARS-CoV-2 spike peptides, collected before COVID-19 vaccination. The receptors here all came from a human donor who received a COVID-19 vaccine. CDR3s leave out the opening cysteine and the closing phenylalanine or tryptophan.

>TRBV2
ASSDRGRFHGAF
>TRBV7-9
ASRPPDTQY
>TRBV24-1
ATSDSTPPGAKNIQY
>TRBV9
ASSAPGHSNTGELF
>TRBV4-1
ASSQVGQGETQY
>TRBV24-1
ATSEPGAGELF
>TRBV5-1
ASSLSWGYQETQY
>TRBV6-5
ASSYSRQGSGYT
>TRBV6-6
ASSRTDLAKNIQY
>TRBV4-1
ASSQTTGAYGYT
>TRBV19
ASSWGWGQPQH
>TRBV19
ASSSQGTVNTEAF
>TRBV6-2/TRBV6-3
ASSRLAGGHNEQF
>TRBV5-6
ASSPRDREGSGYT
>TRBV5-1
ASSLGQPDTEAF
>TRBV19
ASSTLGQGYGELF
>TRBV7-8
ASSLFESSYPF
>TRBV24-1
ATSDSASGGYNEQF
>TRBV25-1
ASSPAGGSGYT
>TRBV4-1
ASSLVGQKSTEAF
>TRBV30
AWSLQSNQPQH
>TRBV18
ASSKLAGDLTDTQY
>TRBV29-1
SVEDPWQAGYT
>TRBV29-1
SGRAYNEQF
>TRBV7-2
ASSFSSLNTGELF
>TRBV5-6
ASRRPGLAQETQY
>TRBV10-3
AISAMADTQY
>TRBV5-5
ASSRNSGMNTEAF
>TRBV18
ASSPRGPGLDEKLF
>TRBV12-3/TRBV12-4
ASSLEGRAEAF
>TRBV18
ASSVSQGSNQPQH
>TRBV5-6
ASSGSGGAWETQY
>TRBV5-1
ASSLDGSNQPQH
>TRBV29-1
SVSVTGGGRTTDTQY
>TRBV3-1/TRBV3-2
ASSQRTGEAF